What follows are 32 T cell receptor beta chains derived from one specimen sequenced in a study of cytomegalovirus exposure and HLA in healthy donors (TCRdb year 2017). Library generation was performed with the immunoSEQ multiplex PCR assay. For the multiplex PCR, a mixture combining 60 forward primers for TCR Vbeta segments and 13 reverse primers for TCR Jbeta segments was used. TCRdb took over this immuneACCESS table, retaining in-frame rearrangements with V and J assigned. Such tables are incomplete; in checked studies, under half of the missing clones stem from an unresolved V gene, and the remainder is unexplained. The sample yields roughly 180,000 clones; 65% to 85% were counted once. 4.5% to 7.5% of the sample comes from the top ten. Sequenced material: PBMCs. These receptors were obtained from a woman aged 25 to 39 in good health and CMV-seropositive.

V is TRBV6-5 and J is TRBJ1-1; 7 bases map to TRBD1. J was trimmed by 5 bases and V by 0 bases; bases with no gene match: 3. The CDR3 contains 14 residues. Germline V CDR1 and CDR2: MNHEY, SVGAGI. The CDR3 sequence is CASSYSPRGTEAFF. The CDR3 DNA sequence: TGTGCCAGCAGTTACTCGCCCAGGGGGACTGAAGCTTTCTTT.

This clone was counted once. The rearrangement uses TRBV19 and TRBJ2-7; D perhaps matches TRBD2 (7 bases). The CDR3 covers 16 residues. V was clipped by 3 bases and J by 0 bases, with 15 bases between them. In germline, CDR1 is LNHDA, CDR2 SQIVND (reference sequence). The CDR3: CASSIPRGAFSYEQYF. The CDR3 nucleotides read TGTGCCAGTAGTATTCCACGGGGGGCATTCTCCTACGAGCAGTACTTC.

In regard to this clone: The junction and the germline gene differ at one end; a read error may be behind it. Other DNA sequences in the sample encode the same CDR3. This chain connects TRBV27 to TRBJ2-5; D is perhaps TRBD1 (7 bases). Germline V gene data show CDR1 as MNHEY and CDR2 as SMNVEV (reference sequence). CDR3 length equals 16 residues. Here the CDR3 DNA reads TGTGCTAGCAGGCGGACAGGTTCTCACGGGGGAGAGACCCAGTACTTC. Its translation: CASRRTGSHGGETQYF.

CDR3 DNA: TGCGCCAGCAGCCGAGGCGGGGGCGAATTTGGAAACACCATATATTTT. Protein product: CASSRGGGEFGNTIYF. The rearrangement joins TRBV4-3 to TRBJ1-3; tentatively, D is TRBD1 (6 bases). This CDR3 comprises 16 residues. Germline loops: CDR1 LGHNA, CDR2 YSLEER. The V and J ends lost 4 bases and 3 bases respectively, with 16 bases between them.

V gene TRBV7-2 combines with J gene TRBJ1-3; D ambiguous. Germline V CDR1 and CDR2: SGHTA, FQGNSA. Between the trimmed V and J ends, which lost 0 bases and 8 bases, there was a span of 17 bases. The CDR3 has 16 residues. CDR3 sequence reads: CASSLAGGRASDTIYF. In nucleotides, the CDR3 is TGTGCCAGCAGCTTAGCGGGCGGGAGAGCTAGTGACACCATATATTTT. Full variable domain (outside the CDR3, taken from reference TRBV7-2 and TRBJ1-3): GAGVSQSPSNKVTEKGKDVELRCDPISGHTALYWYRQSLGQGLEFLIYFQGNSAPDKSGLPSDRFSAERTGGSVSTLTIQRTQQEDSAVYLCASSLAGGRASDTIYFGEGSWLTVV.

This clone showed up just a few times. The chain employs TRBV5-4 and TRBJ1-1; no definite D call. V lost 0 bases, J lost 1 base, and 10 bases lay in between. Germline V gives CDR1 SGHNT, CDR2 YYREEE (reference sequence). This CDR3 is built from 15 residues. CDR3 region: CASSLVLQPNTEAFF. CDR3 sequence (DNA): TGTGCCAGCAGCTTGGTTTTACAGCCGAACACTGAAGCTTTCTTT.

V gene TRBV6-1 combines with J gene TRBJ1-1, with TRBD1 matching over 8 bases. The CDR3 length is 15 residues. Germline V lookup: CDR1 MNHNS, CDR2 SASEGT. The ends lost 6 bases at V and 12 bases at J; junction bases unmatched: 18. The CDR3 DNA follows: TGTGCCAGCAGGGAGGACAGGGTCGGTTTAGTTGGAACTTTCTTT. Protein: CASREDRVGLVGTFF.

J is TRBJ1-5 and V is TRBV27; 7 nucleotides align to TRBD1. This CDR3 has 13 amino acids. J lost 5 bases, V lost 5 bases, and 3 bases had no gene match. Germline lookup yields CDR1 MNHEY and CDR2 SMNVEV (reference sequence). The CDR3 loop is CASSETGYQPQHF. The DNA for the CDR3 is TGTGCCAGCAGTGAGACAGGGTATCAGCCCCAGCATTTT.

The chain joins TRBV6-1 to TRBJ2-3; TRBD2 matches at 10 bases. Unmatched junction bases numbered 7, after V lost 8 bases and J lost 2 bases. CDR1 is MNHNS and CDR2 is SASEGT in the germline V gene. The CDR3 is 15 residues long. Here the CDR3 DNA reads TGTGCCAGCGGGAGGACTAGCGGCAACACAGATACGCAGTATTTT. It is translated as CASGRTSGNTDTQYF.

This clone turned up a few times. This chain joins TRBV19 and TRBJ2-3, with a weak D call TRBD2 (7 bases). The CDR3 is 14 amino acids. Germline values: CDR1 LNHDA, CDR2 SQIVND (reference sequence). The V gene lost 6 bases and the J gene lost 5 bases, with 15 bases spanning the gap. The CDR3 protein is CASSRLGGRDTQYF. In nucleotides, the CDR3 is TGTGCCAGTAGCCGTTTGGGGGGGCGAGATACGCAGTATTTT. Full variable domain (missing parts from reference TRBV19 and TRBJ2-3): DGGITQSPKYLFRKEGQNVTLSCEQNLNHDAMYWYRQDPGQGLRLIYYSQIVNDFQKGDIAEGYSVSREKKESFPLTVTSAQKNPTAFYLCASSRLGGRDTQYFGPGTRLTVL.

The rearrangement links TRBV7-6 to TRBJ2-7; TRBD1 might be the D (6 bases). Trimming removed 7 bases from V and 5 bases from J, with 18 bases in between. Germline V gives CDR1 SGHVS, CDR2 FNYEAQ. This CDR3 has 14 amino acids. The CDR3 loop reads CASTSTQGSHEQYF. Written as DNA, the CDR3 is TGTGCCAGCACCTCCACACAGGGTTCCCACGAGCAGTACTTC.

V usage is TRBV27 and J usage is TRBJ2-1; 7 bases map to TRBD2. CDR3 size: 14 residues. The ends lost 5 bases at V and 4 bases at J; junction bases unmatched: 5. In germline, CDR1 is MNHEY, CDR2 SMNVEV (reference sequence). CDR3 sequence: CASSRAGLYNEQFF. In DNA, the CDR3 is TGTGCCAGCAGTCGAGCGGGGCTTTACAATGAGCAGTTCTTC.

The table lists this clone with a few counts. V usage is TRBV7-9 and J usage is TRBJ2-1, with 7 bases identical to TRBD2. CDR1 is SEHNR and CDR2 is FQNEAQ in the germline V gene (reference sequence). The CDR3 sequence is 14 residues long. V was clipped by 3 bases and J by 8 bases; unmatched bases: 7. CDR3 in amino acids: CASSFLRRGDEQFF. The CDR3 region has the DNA TGTGCCAGCAGCTTCTTAAGACGGGGGGATGAGCAGTTCTTC.

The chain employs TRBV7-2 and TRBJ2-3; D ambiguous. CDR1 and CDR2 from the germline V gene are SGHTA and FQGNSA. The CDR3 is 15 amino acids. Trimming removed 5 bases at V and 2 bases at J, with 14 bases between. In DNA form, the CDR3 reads TGTGCCAGCAGCAAGAGCTCGCGAATCACAGATACGCAGTATTTT. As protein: CASSKSSRITDTQYF. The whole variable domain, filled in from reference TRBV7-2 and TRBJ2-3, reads GAGVSQSPSNKVTEKGKDVELRCDPISGHTALYWYRQSLGQGLEFLIYFQGNSAPDKSGLPSDRFSAERTGGSVSTLTIQRTQQEDSAVYLCASSKSSRITDTQYFGPGTRLTVL.

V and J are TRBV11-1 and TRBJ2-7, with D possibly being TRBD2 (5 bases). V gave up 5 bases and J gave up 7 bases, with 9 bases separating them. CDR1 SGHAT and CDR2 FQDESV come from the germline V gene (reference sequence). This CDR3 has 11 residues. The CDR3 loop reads CASSVLAEQYF. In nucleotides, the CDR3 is TGTGCCAGCAGCGTATTAGCGGAGCAGTACTTC.

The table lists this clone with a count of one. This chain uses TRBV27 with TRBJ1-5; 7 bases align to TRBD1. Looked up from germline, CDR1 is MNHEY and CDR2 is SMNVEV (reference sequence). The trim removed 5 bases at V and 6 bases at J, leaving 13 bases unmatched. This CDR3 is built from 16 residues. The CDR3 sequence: CASSTNLRGLRQPQHF. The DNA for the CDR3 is TGTGCCAGCAGTACTAATTTGAGGGGGCTTCGTCAGCCCCAGCATTTT.

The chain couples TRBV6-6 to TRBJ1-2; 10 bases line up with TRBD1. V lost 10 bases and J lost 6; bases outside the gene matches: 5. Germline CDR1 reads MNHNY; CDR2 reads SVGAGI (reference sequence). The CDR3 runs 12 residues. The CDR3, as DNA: TGTGCCAACTCCGGGACAGGGGATGGCTACACCTTC. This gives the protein CANSGTGDGYTF.

This CDR3 reads CASSIPTGAKGEAFF. As DNA, the CDR3 is TGTGCCAGTAGTATCCCGACAGGGGCTAAGGGTGAAGCTTTCTTT. The rearrangement joins TRBV19 to TRBJ1-1; 8 bases are a match to TRBD1. CDR1 is LNHDA, CDR2 SQIVND, per germline (reference sequence). The V gene end was trimmed by 3 bases and the J gene end by 7 bases; junction bases not matched to a gene: 10. This CDR3 spans 15 amino acids. The entire variable domain, with the rest obtained from reference TRBV19 and TRBJ1-1, is as follows: DGGITQSPKYLFRKEGQNVTLSCEQNLNHDAMYWYRQDPGQGLRLIYYSQIVNDFQKGDIAEGYSVSREKKESFPLTVTSAQKNPTAFYLCASSIPTGAKGEAFFGQGTRLTVV.

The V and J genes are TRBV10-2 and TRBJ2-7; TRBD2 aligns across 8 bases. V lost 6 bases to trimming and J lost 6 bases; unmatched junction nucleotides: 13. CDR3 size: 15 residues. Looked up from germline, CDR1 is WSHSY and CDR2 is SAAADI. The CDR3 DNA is TGCGCCAGCAGAACTAGCGGTAGTCCGTCTGGCGAGCAGTACTTC. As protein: CASRTSGSPSGEQYF.

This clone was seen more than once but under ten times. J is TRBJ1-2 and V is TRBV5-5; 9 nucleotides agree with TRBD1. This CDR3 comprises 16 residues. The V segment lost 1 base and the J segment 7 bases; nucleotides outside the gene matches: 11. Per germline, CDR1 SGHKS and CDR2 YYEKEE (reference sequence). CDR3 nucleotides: TGTGCCAGCAGCTTGTTTTTGGACAGGGGTTGGGGTGGCTACACCTTC. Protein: CASSLFLDRGWGGYTF.

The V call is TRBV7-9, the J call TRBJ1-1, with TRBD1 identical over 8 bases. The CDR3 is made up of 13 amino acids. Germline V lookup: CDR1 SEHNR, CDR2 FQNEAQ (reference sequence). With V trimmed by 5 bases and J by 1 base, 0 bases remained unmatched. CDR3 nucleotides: TGTGCCAGCAGCCAGGGGGCGAACACTGAAGCTTTCTTT. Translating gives CASSQGANTEAFF.

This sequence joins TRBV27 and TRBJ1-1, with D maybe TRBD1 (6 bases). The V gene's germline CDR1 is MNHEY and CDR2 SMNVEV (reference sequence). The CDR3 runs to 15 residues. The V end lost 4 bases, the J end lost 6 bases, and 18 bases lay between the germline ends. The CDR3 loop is CASSSKVGGASEAFF. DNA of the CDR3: TGTGCCAGCAGTTCAAAGGTGGGGGGGGCATCTGAAGCTTTCTTT.

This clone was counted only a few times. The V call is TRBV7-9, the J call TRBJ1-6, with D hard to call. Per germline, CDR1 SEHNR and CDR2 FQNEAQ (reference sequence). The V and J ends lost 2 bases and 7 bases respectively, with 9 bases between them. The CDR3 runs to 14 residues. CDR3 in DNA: TGTGCCAGCAGCTTAATAAGCGCGAATTCACCCCTCCACTTT. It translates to CASSLISANSPLHF.

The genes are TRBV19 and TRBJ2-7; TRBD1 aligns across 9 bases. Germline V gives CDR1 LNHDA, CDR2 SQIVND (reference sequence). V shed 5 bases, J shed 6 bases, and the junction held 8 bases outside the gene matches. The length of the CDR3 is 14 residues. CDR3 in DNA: TGTGCCAGTAGTGCCTTACAGGGGGCGGTCGAGCAGTACTTC. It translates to CASSALQGAVEQYF. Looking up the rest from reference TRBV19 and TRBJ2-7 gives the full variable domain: DGGITQSPKYLFRKEGQNVTLSCEQNLNHDAMYWYRQDPGQGLRLIYYSQIVNDFQKGDIAEGYSVSREKKESFPLTVTSAQKNPTAFYLCASSALQGAVEQYFGPGTRLTVT.

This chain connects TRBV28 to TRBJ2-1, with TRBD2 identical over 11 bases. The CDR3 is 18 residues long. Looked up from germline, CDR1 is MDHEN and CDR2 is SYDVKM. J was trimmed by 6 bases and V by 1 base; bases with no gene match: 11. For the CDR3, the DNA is TGTGCCAGCAGTTTATCGTTCGGGACTAGCGGCCTTTCCAATGAGCAGTTCTTC. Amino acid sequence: CASSLSFGTSGLSNEQFF.

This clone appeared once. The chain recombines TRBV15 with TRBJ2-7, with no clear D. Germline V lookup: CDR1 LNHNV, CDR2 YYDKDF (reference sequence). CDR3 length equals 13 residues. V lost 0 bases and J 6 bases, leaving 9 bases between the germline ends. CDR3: CATSRDRFFEQYF. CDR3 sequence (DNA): TGTGCCACCAGCAGAGATAGATTTTTCGAGCAGTACTTC.

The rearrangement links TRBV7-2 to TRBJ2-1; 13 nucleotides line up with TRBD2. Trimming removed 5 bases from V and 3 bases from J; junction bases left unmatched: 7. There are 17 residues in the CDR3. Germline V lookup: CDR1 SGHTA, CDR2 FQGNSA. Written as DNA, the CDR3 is TGTGCCAGCAGCCGGACTAGCGGGGGTTCGTACTACAATGAGCAGTTCTTC. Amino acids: CASSRTSGGSYYNEQFF.

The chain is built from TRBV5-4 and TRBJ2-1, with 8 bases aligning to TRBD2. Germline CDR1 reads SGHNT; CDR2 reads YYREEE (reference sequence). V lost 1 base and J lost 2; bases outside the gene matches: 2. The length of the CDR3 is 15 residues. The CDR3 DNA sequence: TGTGCCAGCAGCTTGACTAGCGGAACCTACAATGAGCAGTTCTTC. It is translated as CASSLTSGTYNEQFF.

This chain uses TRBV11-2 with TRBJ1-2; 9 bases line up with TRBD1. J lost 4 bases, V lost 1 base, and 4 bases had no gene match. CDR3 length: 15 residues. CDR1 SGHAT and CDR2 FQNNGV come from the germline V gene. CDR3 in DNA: TGTGCCAGCAGCTTAGGACAGGGGGGAGTCTATGGCTACACCTTC. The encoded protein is CASSLGQGGVYGYTF. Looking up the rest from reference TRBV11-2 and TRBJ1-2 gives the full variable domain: EAGVAQSPRYKIIEKRQSVAFWCNPISGHATLYWYQQILGQGPKLLIQFQNNGVVDDSQLPKDRFSAERLKGVDSTLKIQPAKLEDSAVYLCASSLGQGGVYGYTFGSGTRLTVV.

The CDR3 here is CASSIRGAEAFF. The CDR3 DNA is TGTGCCAGTAGTATTAGAGGAGCTGAAGCTTTCTTT. The chain is built from TRBV19 and TRBJ1-1; no definite D call. Germline assignment: CDR1 LNHDA and CDR2 SQIVND (reference sequence). V shed 3 bases and J shed 6 bases, with 8 bases lying between them. CDR3 size: 12 residues. Using reference TRBV19 and TRBJ1-1 for the parts outside the CDR3, the full variable domain is DGGITQSPKYLFRKEGQNVTLSCEQNLNHDAMYWYRQDPGQGLRLIYYSQIVNDFQKGDIAEGYSVSREKKESFPLTVTSAQKNPTAFYLCASSIRGAEAFFGQGTRLTVV.

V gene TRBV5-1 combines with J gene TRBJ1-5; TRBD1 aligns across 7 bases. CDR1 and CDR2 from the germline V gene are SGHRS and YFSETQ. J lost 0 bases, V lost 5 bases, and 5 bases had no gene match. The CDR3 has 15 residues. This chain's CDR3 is CASRETGNSNQPQHF. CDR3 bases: TGCGCCAGCAGAGAGACAGGGAATAGCAATCAGCCCCAGCATTTT. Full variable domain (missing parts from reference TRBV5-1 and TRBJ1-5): KAGVTQTPRYLIKTRGQQVTLSCSPISGHRSVSWYQQTPGQGLQFLFEYFSETQRNKGNFPGRFSGRQFSNSRSEMNVSTLELGDSALYLCASRETGNSNQPQHFGDGTRLSIL.

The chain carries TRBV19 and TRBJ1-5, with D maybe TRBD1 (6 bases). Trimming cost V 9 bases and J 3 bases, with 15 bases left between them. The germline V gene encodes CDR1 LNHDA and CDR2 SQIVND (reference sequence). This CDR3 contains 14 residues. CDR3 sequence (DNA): TGTGCCAGCTCAGACGGACAGCTCAATCAGCCCCAGCATTTT. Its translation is CASSDGQLNQPQHF.